Listed here are 29 T cell receptor beta chains from one sample, sequenced in a study of shared clonotypes between healthy human individuals. Here immunoSEQ multiplex PCR was the method, and the copy in TCRdb shows in-frame clones only, minus some. There are roughly 86,000 clones in the sample; 68% occur only once, and roughly 49% lies in the top ten. The material sequenced was memory CD8+ T cells sorted from blood. The subset is: CD45RO+ cells pooled with CCR7-negative TemRA cells. The receptors shown here come from a man aged 25-40 years in good health.

This chain links TRBV9 with TRBJ2-1; D remains unclear. Trimming pared 0 bases from V and 8 bases from J, leaving 15 bases between. CDR1 and CDR2 (germline): SGDLS, YYNGEE. This CDR3 spans 15 amino acids. The CDR3 sequence is CASSVAARSIYEQFF. In DNA, the CDR3 is TGTGCCAGCAGCGTAGCGGCTAGGAGCATTTATGAGCAGTTCTTC.

This clone was recorded once. In DNA form, the CDR3 reads TGTGCCAGCAGTTTACCGACTAGCGGGAGGCTCCAAGAGACCCAGTACTTC. This codes for CASSLPTSGRLQETQYF. The chain carries TRBV28 and TRBJ2-5; 13 bases line up with TRBD2. With V trimmed by 2 bases and J by 1 base, 4 bases remained unmatched. CDR1 and CDR2 (germline): MDHEN, SYDVKM. This CDR3 has 17 residues.

The chain carries TRBV11-2 and TRBJ2-5, with 7 bases lining up with TRBD2. CDR1 and CDR2 (germline): SGHAT, FQNNGV. The CDR3 loop spans 16 amino acids. The V segment lost 5 bases and the J segment 3 bases; nucleotides outside the gene matches: 12. The CDR3 loop is CASSLKAGTWEETQYF. In DNA form, the CDR3 reads TGTGCCAGCAGCCTCAAAGCGGGGACCTGGGAAGAGACCCAGTACTTC.

V and J are TRBV6-1 and TRBJ2-1; TRBD2 might be the D (6 bases). The CDR3 covers 15 residues. V gave up 4 bases and J gave up 1 base, with 11 bases separating them. The V gene's germline CDR1 is MNHNS and CDR2 SASEGT. CDR3 sequence: CASSGGTASYNEQFF. DNA for the CDR3: TGTGCCAGCAGTGGCGGGACCGCATCCTACAATGAGCAGTTCTTC.

The genes are TRBV2 and TRBJ2-5; 11 nucleotides match TRBD2. CDR3 size: 15 residues. Germline lookup yields CDR1 SNHLY and CDR2 FYNNEI. The V and J ends lost 4 bases and 4 bases, in that order; junction bases with no gene match: 5. CDR3 protein: CASSGLAGSGETQYF. The CDR3 nucleotides are TGTGCCAGCAGTGGACTAGCGGGATCTGGAGAGACCCAGTACTTC.

The chain employs TRBV25-1 and TRBJ2-7, with D perhaps TRBD2 (5 bases). Germline V gene data show CDR1 as MGHDK and CDR2 as SYGVNS. The CDR3 length is 14 residues. Trimming took 4 bases from V and 0 from J, leaving 10 bases between them. CDR3 nucleotide sequence: TGTGCCAGCAGTGCAACGGGAAGCTCCTACGAGCAGTACTTC. Translation: CASSATGSSYEQYF.

This clone was seen once. The CDR3: CSVEDRGLGVAYNEQFF. CDR3 DNA sequence: TGCAGCGTTGAAGACCGTGGTTTAGGGGTAGCCTACAATGAGCAGTTCTTC. The chain employs TRBV29-1 and TRBJ2-1; a weak D match, TRBD1 (5 bases). The CDR3 extends over 17 amino acids. Trimming pared 0 bases from V and 2 bases from J, leaving 17 bases between. Germline V gene data show CDR1 as SQVTM and CDR2 as ANQGSEA.

This clone was seen only once. V and J are TRBV12-5 and TRBJ2-1; D might be TRBD2 (6 bases). Germline CDR1 and CDR2: LGHNT and FRNRAP. Between the trimmed V and J ends, which lost 1 base and 8 bases, there was a span of 18 bases. This CDR3 has 16 amino acids. CDR3 loop: CASGLALGLIPHEQFF. CDR3 nucleotide sequence: TGTGCTAGTGGTTTGGCTCTCGGACTAATTCCACATGAGCAGTTCTTC. The full variable domain, rest sourced from reference TRBV12-5 and TRBJ2-1, is DARVTQTPRHKVTEMGQEVTMRCQPILGHNTVFWYRQTMMQGLELLAYFRNRAPLDDSGMPKDRFSAEMPDATLATLKIQPSEPRDSAVYFCASGLALGLIPHEQFFGPGTRLTVL.

About this clone itself: The junction differs from germline at one of its ends, possibly a read error. The V gene is TRBV7-7, the J gene TRBJ1-5, with D perhaps matching TRBD1 (6 bases). The CDR3 consists of 16 residues. In germline, CDR1 is SSHAT, CDR2 FNYEAQ (reference sequence). The CDR3 bases are TGTGCTAGCAGCTTTGGGGGCCGTTATAGCAATCAGCCCCAGCATTTT. Protein: CASSFGGRYSNQPQHF. The full variable domain, completed using reference TRBV7-7 and TRBJ1-5, is GAGVSQSPRYKVTKRGQDVTLRCDPISSHATLYWYQQALGQGPEFLTYFNYEAQPDKSGLPSDRFSAERPEGSISTLTIQRTEQRDSAMYRCASSFGGRYSNQPQHFGDGTRLSIL.

This sequence joins TRBV19 and TRBJ2-7; perhaps TRBD2 as D (6 bases). Germline V CDR1 and CDR2: LNHDA, SQIVND (reference sequence). The CDR3 runs 15 residues. V dropped 1 base and J dropped 3 bases, with 13 bases sitting between them. CDR3 in amino acids: CASSIGGGFNYEQYF. The CDR3 nucleotides are TGTGCCAGTAGTATAGGCGGAGGGTTCAACTACGAGCAGTACTTC.

The chain is built from TRBV11-2 and TRBJ2-5; TRBD2 might be the D (5 bases). CDR1 and CDR2 (germline): SGHAT, FQNNGV. The CDR3 is 15 amino acids. Trimming shortened V by 5 bases and J by 2 bases, and 15 bases separated the two germline ends. This chain's CDR3 is CASSEGSGLQETQYF. The CDR3 bases are TGTGCCAGCAGCGAAGGTTCGGGATTACAAGAGACCCAGTACTTC.

J is TRBJ2-3 and V is TRBV19; TRBD1 is a possible D gene (6 bases). V lost 2 bases to trimming and J lost 0 bases, with 9 bases between them. There are 15 residues in the CDR3. Germline CDR1 is LNHDA and CDR2 is SQIVND (reference sequence). The CDR3 nucleotides read TGTGCCAGTAGTATATCTGACAGGAGCACAGATACGCAGTATTTT. Translation gives CASSISDRSTDTQYF.

This clone was seen many times. The same CDR3 also results from other DNA sequences found in this sample. The J gene is TRBJ2-1, the V gene TRBV6-4, with 14 nucleotides matching TRBD2. CDR1 and CDR2 from the germline V gene are MRHNA and SNTAGT. The CDR3 totals 14 residues. With 4 bases clipped from V and 7 bases from J, the junction kept 0 bases outside the gene matches. The CDR3 spells CASSGLAGGNEQFF. The DNA of the CDR3 is TGTGCCAGCAGTGGACTAGCGGGAGGGAATGAGCAGTTCTTC.

The rearrangement uses TRBV7-8 and TRBJ2-7; maybe TRBD2 (6 bases). Germline values: CDR1 SGHVS, CDR2 FQNEAQ. The CDR3 is made up of 17 amino acids. Deletions cut 2 bases from V and 0 bases from J, with 17 bases between. CDR3 bases: TGTGCCAGCAGCTTAAACTTCTTAGCGGAGAGCTCCTACGAGCAGTACTTC. Protein sequence: CASSLNFLAESSYEQYF.

The rearrangement uses TRBV7-9 and TRBJ2-1; TRBD2 agrees at 11 bases. This CDR3 contains 14 residues. V shed 3 bases and J 5 bases; nucleotides not matched to a gene: 0. Germline V gene lookup returns CDR1 SEHNR and CDR2 FQNEAQ (reference sequence). CDR3 region: CASSFSGRDNEQFF. CDR3 bases: TGTGCCAGCAGCTTTAGCGGGAGGGACAATGAGCAGTTCTTC.

The chain links TRBV5-1 to TRBJ1-1; 9 positions match TRBD1. The CDR3 runs to 14 residues. CDR1 is SGHRS, CDR2 YFSETQ, per germline. V trimming: 6 bases; J trimming: 5 bases; junction bases outside the gene matches: 8. Here the CDR3 DNA reads TGCGCCAGCACCACGACAGGGGGTGTAACTGAAGCTTTCTTT. Its protein product is CASTTTGGVTEAFF.

The V gene is TRBV18, the J gene TRBJ2-7; perhaps TRBD1 as D (6 bases). Germline values: CDR1 KGHSH, CDR2 LQKENI. V lost 2 bases, J lost 4 bases, and 12 bases lay in between. The CDR3 has 14 amino acids. CDR3 bases: TGTGCCAGCTCACCAAAACAGGGTGGTTACGAGCAGTACTTC. Amino acid sequence: CASSPKQGGYEQYF.

The chain links TRBV11-3 to TRBJ2-1; either TRBD1 or TRBD2 may supply D (5 bases each). V was clipped by 5 bases and J by 8 bases, with 25 bases between them. Germline-derived CDR1 and CDR2 are SGHNT and YENEEA. The CDR3 runs to 17 residues. The CDR3 DNA follows: TGTGCCAGCAGCGGGGCGAAACAGGTGGACTTGTGGGATGAGCAGTTCTTC. It specifies CASSGAKQVDLWDEQFF.

This clone was seen only a few times. The rearrangement links TRBV7-9 to TRBJ1-4; D remains unclear. Germline V gene lookup returns CDR1 SEHNR and CDR2 FQNEAQ (reference sequence). V was shortened by 1 base and J by 6 bases, with 12 bases between the two germline ends. The CDR3 is 15 residues long. In DNA, the CDR3 is TGTGCCAGCAGCTTAGATCCGAGGCCGGATGAAAAACTGTTTTTT. Its protein is CASSLDPRPDEKLFF.

This clone was seen a few times. This sequence joins TRBV27 and TRBJ2-6; D is possibly TRBD1 or TRBD2 (5 bases each). The V and J ends lost 5 bases and 0 bases respectively, with 17 bases between them. Germline V gene data show CDR1 as MNHEY and CDR2 as SMNVEV (reference sequence). The length of the CDR3 is 18 residues. CDR3 DNA sequence: TGTGCCAGCAGTGAATGGGGGACGGCAAGCTCTGGGGCCAACGTCCTGACTTTC. Amino acid sequence: CASSEWGTASSGANVLTF. Full variable domain (missing parts from reference TRBV27 and TRBJ2-6): EAQVTQNPRYLITVTGKKLTVTCSQNMNHEYMSWYRQDPGLGLRQIYYSMNVEVTDKGDVPEGYKVSRKEKRNFPLILESPSPNQTSLYFCASSEWGTASSGANVLTFGAGSRLTVL.

CDR3 in amino acids: CASSQVLSVNTGELFF. Here the CDR3 DNA reads TGCGCCAGCAGCCAAGTCTTGTCGGTGAACACCGGGGAGCTGTTTTTT. The rearrangement uses TRBV4-1 and TRBJ2-2; D remains ambiguous. This CDR3 has 16 residues. Germline lookup yields CDR1 MGHRA and CDR2 YSYEKL. With 1 base removed from V and 1 base from J, the gap between germline ends came to 10 bases.

This clone was found a few times. V usage is TRBV6-5 and J usage is TRBJ2-2, with TRBD1 as a possible D gene (6 bases). The CDR3 runs to 14 residues. Deletions cut 4 bases from V and 9 bases from J, with 15 bases between. Looked up from germline, CDR1 is MNHEY and CDR2 is SVGAGI. As DNA, the CDR3 is TGTGCCAGCAGTTTACGGACAGATCCTAGGGAGCTGTTTTTT. Amino acids: CASSLRTDPRELFF.

This clone was detected only a few times. This rearrangement joins TRBV25-1 to TRBJ1-2, with 9 bases aligning to TRBD1. The germline V gene has CDR1 MGHDK and CDR2 SYGVNS. The CDR3 totals 16 residues. The trim removed 3 bases at V and 3 bases at J, leaving 8 bases unmatched. The CDR3 spells CASSDYRDRDDYGYTF. CDR3 nucleotides: TGTGCCAGCAGTGATTACCGGGACAGGGACGACTATGGCTACACCTTC.

In nucleotides, the CDR3 is TGCGCCAGCAGCTTGAGGGCGCGACTAGCGGGAGTTGACTACGAGCAGTACTTC. Translating it yields CASSLRARLAGVDYEQYF. This chain links TRBV5-1 with TRBJ2-7; 12 bases fit TRBD2. The CDR3 sequence is 18 residues long. CDR1 is SGHRS, CDR2 YFSETQ, per germline. Germline trimming cut 1 base from V and 3 bases from J; bases unmatched to any gene: 11.

This chain links TRBV7-3 with TRBJ2-5, with D possibly being TRBD1 or TRBD2 (6 bases each). The CDR3 runs to 14 residues. V shed 2 bases and J shed 1 base, with 8 bases lying between them. From germline, CDR1 is SGHTA and CDR2 FQGTGA. CDR3 amino acids: CASSLGGGQETQYF. The CDR3 nucleotides are TGTGCCAGCAGCTTAGGAGGGGGCCAAGAGACCCAGTACTTC. Variable domain in full (rest from reference TRBV7-3 and TRBJ2-5): GAGVSQTPSNKVTEKGKYVELRCDPISGHTALYWYRQSLGQGPEFLIYFQGTGAADDSGLPNDRFFAVRPEGSVSTLKIQRTERGDSAVYLCASSLGGGQETQYFGPGTRLLVL.

The chain couples TRBV5-8 to TRBJ2-7; TRBD2 aligns across 7 bases. The CDR3 sequence is 15 residues long. Germline V gene data show CDR1 as SGHTS and CDR2 as YDEGEE. V trimming: 0 bases; J trimming: 2 bases; junction bases outside the gene matches: 5. The CDR3 bases are TGTGCCAGCAGCTTGGGTACGGGACTAACCTACGAGCAGTACTTC. It yields the protein CASSLGTGLTYEQYF.

The chain joins TRBV11-1 to TRBJ2-1, with 11 bases lining up with TRBD1. The CDR3 totals 15 residues. Germline lookup yields CDR1 SGHAT and CDR2 FQDESV (reference sequence). V gave up 3 bases and J gave up 6 bases; unmatched junction bases: 4. CDR3 sequence reads: CASSFTGTGGNEQFF. The CDR3 bases are TGTGCCAGCAGCTTCACCGGGACAGGGGGCAATGAGCAGTTCTTC.

CDR3 DNA sequence: TGTGCCAGCTCACCAGAAGGGGAGAGGATAGATACGCAGTATTTT. Its translation: CASSPEGERIDTQYF. The V gene is TRBV18, the J gene TRBJ2-3, with D perhaps assigned TRBD1 or TRBD2 (5 bases each). Germline lookup yields CDR1 KGHSH and CDR2 LQKENI. The CDR3 extends over 15 amino acids. The ends were cut back, 2 bases at V and 5 bases at J, with 14 bases in the middle.

The rearrangement joins TRBV6-1 to TRBJ2-7; a weak D match, TRBD2 (6 bases). The CDR3 runs 15 residues. V was clipped by 6 bases and J by 2 bases, with 17 bases between them. Germline CDR1 reads MNHNS; CDR2 reads SASEGT. The CDR3 sequence: CASSAGGTRTYEQYF. DNA of the CDR3: TGTGCCAGCAGCGCCGGGGGTACAAGGACCTACGAGCAGTACTTC.